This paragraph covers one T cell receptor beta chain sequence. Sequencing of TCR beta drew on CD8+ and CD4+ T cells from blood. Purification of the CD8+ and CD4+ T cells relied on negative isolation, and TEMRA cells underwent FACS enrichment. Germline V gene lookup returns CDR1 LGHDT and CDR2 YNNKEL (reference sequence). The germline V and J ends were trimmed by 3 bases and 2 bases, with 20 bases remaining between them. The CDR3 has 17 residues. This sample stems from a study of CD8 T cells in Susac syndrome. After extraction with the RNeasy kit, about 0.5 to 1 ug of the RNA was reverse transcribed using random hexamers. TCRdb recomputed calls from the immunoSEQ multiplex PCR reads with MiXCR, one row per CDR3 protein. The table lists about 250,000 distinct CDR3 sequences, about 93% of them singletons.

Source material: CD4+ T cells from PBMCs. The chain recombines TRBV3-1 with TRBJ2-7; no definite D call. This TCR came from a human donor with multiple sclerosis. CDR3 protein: CASSQVFGSPAAYEQYF. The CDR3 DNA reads TGTGCCAGCAGCCAGGTTTTTGGGTCCCCAGCCGCCTACGAGCAGTACTTC.